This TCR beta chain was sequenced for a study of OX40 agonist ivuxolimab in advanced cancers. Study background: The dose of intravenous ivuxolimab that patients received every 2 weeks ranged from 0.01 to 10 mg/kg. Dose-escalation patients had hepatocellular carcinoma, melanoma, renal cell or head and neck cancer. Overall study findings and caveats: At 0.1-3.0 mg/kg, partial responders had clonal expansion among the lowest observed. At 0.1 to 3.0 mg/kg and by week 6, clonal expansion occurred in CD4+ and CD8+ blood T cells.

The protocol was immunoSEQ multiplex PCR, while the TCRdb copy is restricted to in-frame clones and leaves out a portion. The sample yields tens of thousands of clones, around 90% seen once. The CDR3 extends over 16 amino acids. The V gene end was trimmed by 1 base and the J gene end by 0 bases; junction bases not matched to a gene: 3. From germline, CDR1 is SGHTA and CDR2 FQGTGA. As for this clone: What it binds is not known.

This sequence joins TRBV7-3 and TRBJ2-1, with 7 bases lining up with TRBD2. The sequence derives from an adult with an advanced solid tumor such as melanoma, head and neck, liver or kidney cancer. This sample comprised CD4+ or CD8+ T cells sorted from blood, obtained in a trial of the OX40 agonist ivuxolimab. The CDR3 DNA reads TGTGCCAGCAGCTTAAGTCTAGCGGACTCCTACAATGAGCAGTTCTTC. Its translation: CASSLSLADSYNEQFF.